This is a list of T cell receptor beta chains from one sample in a study of blood T cells in healthy people across ages. One entry per CDR3 protein, called by TCRdb with MiXCR from the 5' RACE reads. The sample lists about 1.5 million distinct CDR3 sequences; 35% to 45% were seen once. The sample consisted of blood. Receptors originate from a woman between 18 and 29 years old in good health. CDR3s include the opening cysteine and the closing phenylalanine or tryptophan. Each record gives: D gene, V gene, clone size, J gene, CDR3 protein, CDR3 DNA. The D gene is left open where the match is weak. The listing skips clone size in some rows; elsewhere it reads once, few, many or a size class.

d_gene: NA; v_gene: TRBV12-5; abundance: NA; j_gene: TRBJ2-1; CDR3aa: CASGIEWDEQFF; CDR3nt: TGTGCTAGTGGTATAGAGTGGGATGAGCAGTTCTTC
d_gene: TRBD2; v_gene: TRBV6-5; abundance: few; j_gene: TRBJ2-1; CDR3aa: CASSLRLAGDLGPNEQFF; CDR3nt: TGTGCCAGCAGTTTGAGACTAGCGGGAGACCTGGGCCCCAATGAGCAGTTCTTC
d_gene: TRBD1; v_gene: TRBV29-1; abundance: NA; j_gene: TRBJ1-1; CDR3aa: CSVELTGGLGTEAFF; CDR3nt: TGCAGCGTTGAATTAACAGGGGGCCTAGGAACTGAAGCTTTCTTT
d_gene: TRBD1; v_gene: TRBV6-6; abundance: few; j_gene: TRBJ1-2; CDR3aa: CASNRQGAKGNYGYTF; CDR3nt: TGTGCCAGCAATAGACAGGGAGCGAAGGGTAACTATGGCTACACCTTC
d_gene: NA; v_gene: TRBV27; abundance: once; j_gene: TRBJ2-3; CDR3aa: CASSSGLAPTSDTQYF; CDR3nt: TGTGCCAGCAGCTCCGGCCTAGCGCCAACTTCCGATACGCAGTATTTT
d_gene: NA; v_gene: TRBV20-1; abundance: NA; j_gene: TRBJ2-1; CDR3aa: CSHGSYNEQFF; CDR3nt: TGCAGCCACGGGAGCTACAATGAGCAGTTCTTC
d_gene: NA; v_gene: TRBV20-1; abundance: NA; j_gene: TRBJ1-2; CDR3aa: CSARDWQKVNYGYTF; CDR3nt: TGCAGTGCTAGAGATTGGCAGAAGGTTAACTATGGCTACACCTTC
d_gene: NA; v_gene: TRBV6-2/TRBV6-3; abundance: NA; j_gene: TRBJ2-7; CDR3aa: CASQLGAHEQYF; CDR3nt: TGTGCCAGCCAATTGGGAGCCCACGAGCAGTACTTC
d_gene: NA; v_gene: TRBV29-1; abundance: many; j_gene: TRBJ2-3; CDR3aa: CSVWTTSTDTQYF; CDR3nt: TGCAGCGTCTGGACAACTAGCACAGATACGCAGTATTTT
d_gene: NA; v_gene: TRBV4-3; abundance: NA; j_gene: TRBJ2-4; CDR3aa: CASSQDGLNLAKNIQYF; CDR3nt: TGCGCCAGCAGCCAAGATGGGCTAAACTTAGCCAAAAACATTCAGTACTTC
d_gene: NA; v_gene: TRBV12-5; abundance: NA; j_gene: TRBJ2-7; CDR3aa: CASGTYSQQYF; CDR3nt: TGTGCTAGTGGTACATATAGTCAGCAGTACTTC
d_gene: NA; v_gene: TRBV12-3/TRBV12-4; abundance: NA; j_gene: TRBJ2-1; CDR3aa: CASSPLHNEQFF; CDR3nt: TGTGCCAGCAGTCCCTTACACAATGAGCAGTTCTTC
d_gene: TRBD1; v_gene: TRBV5-1; abundance: NA; j_gene: TRBJ2-2; CDR3aa: CASSHQTGANTGELFF; CDR3nt: TGCGCCAGCAGCCACCAGACAGGGGCGAACACCGGGGAGCTGTTTTTT
d_gene: NA; v_gene: TRBV25-1; abundance: few; j_gene: TRBJ2-5; CDR3aa: CASSEGGTGQETQYF; CDR3nt: TGTGCCAGCAGTGAAGGTGGGACGGGCCAAGAGACCCAGTACTTC
d_gene: NA; v_gene: TRBV7-2; abundance: few; j_gene: TRBJ2-5; CDR3aa: CASSLVWSQETQYF; CDR3nt: TGTGCCAGCAGCCTTGTATGGAGCCAAGAGACCCAGTACTTC
d_gene: NA; v_gene: TRBV6-2/TRBV6-3; abundance: many; j_gene: TRBJ2-7; CDR3aa: CASTDSYEQYF; CDR3nt: TGTGCCAGCACCGACTCCTACGAGCAGTACTTC
d_gene: NA; v_gene: TRBV7-2; abundance: few; j_gene: TRBJ1-5; CDR3aa: CASSLAGSGGVYSNQPQHF; CDR3nt: TGTGCCAGCAGCTTAGCGGGGTCGGGGGGGGTCTATAGCAATCAGCCCCAGCATTTT
d_gene: NA; v_gene: TRBV12-3/TRBV12-4; abundance: NA; j_gene: TRBJ1-4; CDR3aa: CASKATRNEKLFF; CDR3nt: TGTGCCAGCAAAGCCACGCGTAATGAAAAACTGTTTTTT
d_gene: NA; v_gene: TRBV2; abundance: NA; j_gene: TRBJ1-2; CDR3aa: CASRLDGSYYGYTF; CDR3nt: TGTGCCAGCAGGCTGGACGGGTCCTACTATGGCTACACCTTC
d_gene: TRBD1; v_gene: TRBV6-2/TRBV6-3; abundance: NA; j_gene: TRBJ1-1; CDR3aa: CASSKRQGRTEAFF; CDR3nt: TGTGCCAGCAGTAAGCGACAGGGTCGAACTGAAGCTTTCTTT
d_gene: NA; v_gene: TRBV28; abundance: few; j_gene: TRBJ1-2; CDR3aa: CASSLPGGQANYGYTF; CDR3nt: TGTGCCAGCAGTCTCCCGGGGGGGCAAGCTAACTATGGCTACACCTTC
d_gene: TRBD2; v_gene: TRBV6-4; abundance: NA; j_gene: TRBJ2-3; CDR3aa: CASSVISGRLAGGPVTQYF; CDR3nt: TGTGCCAGCAGTGTAATCTCCGGCCGACTAGCGGGGGGGCCGGTTACGCAGTATTTT
d_gene: TRBD2; v_gene: TRBV4-3; abundance: few; j_gene: TRBJ2-1; CDR3aa: CASSQDPSGRAYNEQFF; CDR3nt: TGCGCCAGCAGCCAAGACCCTAGCGGGAGGGCATACAATGAGCAGTTCTTC